A selection of T cell receptor beta chains follows, all from one sample in a study of patients and donors after allogeneic stem cell transplantation. From the RT-PCR reads, TCRdb called clonotypes with MiXCR, one entry per CDR3 protein. The sample lists approximately 170,000 distinct CDR3 sequences, about 24% occurring once. Sequencing input: blood, either unsorted or a sorted T cell fraction (not recorded which). These receptor sequences come from a human donor who was either an allogeneic HSCT recipient or a stem cell or donor lymphocyte infusion donor (not recorded which). It is not recorded whose cells these are; they may come from a transplant donor. The CDR3 runs from the conserved cysteine through the conserved F or W. The D gene is left open where the match is weak. Where a row states a size, it is once, few, many or the class of an expanded clone; other rows omit it.

d_call j_call clone_size v_call cdr3_nt cdr3_aa
TRBD2 TRBJ2-7 NA TRBV4-3 TGCGCCAGCAGCCAAGACTGGCTAGCGGGAGCCTACGAGCAGTACTTC CASSQDWLAGAYEQYF
TRBD1 TRBJ2-2 NA TRBV6-5 TGTGCCAGCAGGTTCCTGAACCCGACAGGGCGAACCGGGGAGCTGTTTTTT CASRFLNPTGRTGELFF
NA TRBJ2-7 few TRBV25-1 TGTGCCAGCAGTGACAATTGGGCAGCAACCTACGAGCAGTACTTC CASSDNWAATYEQYF
NA TRBJ1-2 NA TRBV11-2 TGTGCCAGCAGCTTATATGGGGGGCTCCCTAACTTTGGCTACACCTTC CASSLYGGLPNFGYTF
NA TRBJ2-7 NA TRBV5-1 TGCGCCAGCAGCCTATCAGGACAGCTGTACTTTCGGAACGAGCAGTACTTC CASSLSGQLYFRNEQYF
NA TRBJ2-7 few TRBV12-3/TRBV12-4 TGTGCCAGCAGTTTAGGGCTAGACGAATACTACGAGCAGTACTTC CASSLGLDEYYEQYF
NA TRBJ1-1 NA TRBV29-1 TGCAGCGTTGAACAGGGGCTGAACACTGAAGCTTTCTTT CSVEQGLNTEAFF
NA TRBJ1-4 NA TRBV5-5 TGTGCCAGCAGCTTGGAAGGGACCCGAAGTGAAAAACTGTTTTTT CASSLEGTRSEKLFF
NA TRBJ1-2 few TRBV9 TGTGCCAGCAGCGTTCCCAACTATGGCTACACCTTC CASSVPNYGYTF
TRBD1 TRBJ1-1 many TRBV29-1 TGCAGCGTTGAGGCAGGGGGAATAATTCGTGGCACTGAAGCTTTCTTT CSVEAGGIIRGTEAFF
NA TRBJ1-2 NA TRBV30 TGTGCCTGGACGGCGGGCTACTATGGCTACACCTTC CAWTAGYYGYTF
NA TRBJ2-4 NA TRBV9 TGTGCCAGCAGCGTAGCGGGTCCCAAAAACATTCAGTACTTC CASSVAGPKNIQYF
TRBD2 TRBJ2-1 NA TRBV29-1 TGCAGCGTTGAGGGGGTACTAGCGGGGGCCCTCAATGAGCAGTTCTTC CSVEGVLAGALNEQFF
TRBD1 TRBJ1-4 few TRBV12-3/TRBV12-4 TGTGCCAGCAGTCCAAGGACAGGGAGGGAAAAACTGTTTTTT CASSPRTGREKLFF
TRBD2 TRBJ2-7 NA TRBV6-6 TGTGCCAGCAGCGAACCGGGACTAGCGGGAGGCCTGGCCTACGAGCAGTACTTC CASSEPGLAGGLAYEQYF
NA TRBJ2-7 few TRBV6-5 TGTGCCAGCAGTACACCAGCTTCGGGGGAGCAGTACTTC CASSTPASGEQYF
NA TRBJ1-5 many TRBV4-2 TGTGCCAGCAGCCAAGTTCTCAATCAGCCCCAGCATTTT CASSQVLNQPQHF
NA TRBJ2-1 NA TRBV29-1 TGCAGCGTCTGCACGAGCTCCTACAATGAGCAGTTCTTC CSVCTSSYNEQFF
NA TRBJ2-7 NA TRBV6-2/TRBV6-3 TGTGCCAGCAGTTACCTTAGCGGTGGCTACGAGCAGTACTTC CASSYLSGGYEQYF
NA TRBJ1-5 many TRBV20-1 TGCAGTGCTAGAGATGGGGGAGATGGTCGCAATCAGCCCCAGCATTTT CSARDGGDGRNQPQHF
NA TRBJ2-1 NA TRBV5-6 TGTGCCAGCAGCCTGGGTGTTCCCAATGAGCAGTTCTTC CASSLGVPNEQFF
TRBD1 TRBJ1-4 NA TRBV20-1 TGCAGTGCTAGAGATAAAACCACAGGGGGGACTAATGAAAAACTGTTTTTT CSARDKTTGGTNEKLFF
NA TRBJ2-5 few TRBV6-5 TGTGCCAGCAGTTACTCTTGGGCAGGCCAAGAGACCCAGTACTTC CASSYSWAGQETQYF
NA TRBJ2-1 NA TRBV7-9 TGTGCCAGCAGCTTAGCGTTCAGGAACAATGAGCAGTTCTTC CASSLAFRNNEQFF
NA TRBJ2-2 NA TRBV19 TGTGCCAGTAGTATTTTTGGAGTCGGCGGGGAGCTGTTTTTT CASSIFGVGGELFF
NA TRBJ2-1 few TRBV20-1 TGCAGTGCTAGGACTAGTGTCCATGAGCAGTTCTTC CSARTSVHEQFF
NA TRBJ2-5 NA TRBV12-3/TRBV12-4 TGTGCCAGCAGTTTAGAGACAGGTCCCCAAGAGACCCAGTACTTC CASSLETGPQETQYF
NA TRBJ2-3 NA TRBV6-5 TGTGCCAGCAGATCGACTAGCACAGATACGCAGTATTTT CASRSTSTDTQYF
NA TRBJ2-7 NA TRBV10-3 TGTGCCATCAGTGACGGTTCGTTACAGTACTTC CAISDGSLQYF
NA TRBJ1-1 NA TRBV12-3/TRBV12-4 TGTGCCAGCAGTTTGGGGGCGAGTACTGAAGCTTTCTTT CASSLGASTEAFF
NA TRBJ1-4 few TRBV7-2 TGTGCCAGCAGCTCGCACGTGAGGGTGGAGAATGAAAAACTGTTTTTT CASSSHVRVENEKLFF
NA TRBJ1-5 NA TRBV4-2 TGTGCCAGCAGCCCAGGGGTCCCCTATTGGAATCAGCCCCAGCATTTT CASSPGVPYWNQPQHF
NA TRBJ1-1 few TRBV5-1 TGCGCCAGCAGCGCGGACGCCATGAACACTGAAGCTTTCTTT CASSADAMNTEAFF
NA TRBJ2-5 NA TRBV29-1 TGCAGCGTTGAAGACGCCGCGCAGACCCAGTACTTC CSVEDAAQTQYF
NA TRBJ1-1 few TRBV27 TGTGCCAGCAGTTTCGGGGGGCAAGCTGAAGCTTTCTTT CASSFGGQAEAFF
NA TRBJ1-5 few TRBV19 TGTGCCAGTAGTCCGAGATCCGGCAGGGACGTGGCCCAGCATTTT CASSPRSGRDVAQHF
NA TRBJ1-5 NA TRBV27 TGTGCCAGCAGTTCCAGGAATCAGCCCCAGCATTTT CASSSRNQPQHF